The TCR beta chain under discussion was sequenced for a study of PD-1 blockade in classical Hodgkin lymphoma (dated by TCRdb to about 2020). General notes on the study: Nivolumab dosing was 3 mg/kg intravenously every 2 weeks, continuing until either disease progression or unacceptable toxicity. The study used TCR beta sequencing and CyTOF to define a peripheral blood immune signature of response to PD-1 blockade in classical Hodgkin lymphoma. The investigation overall reported the following: Lower diversity was seen in patients whose nivolumab began less than 1 year after ASCT, and these patients were left out of later analyses so that immune reconstitution would not confound the results. Baseline TCR diversity was reported to be lower in newly diagnosed patients than in healthy donors, and even lower in relapsed/refractory patients. The study covered only a single clinical trial cohort, and the causes of the repertoire differences, possibly disease activity or prior therapy, were still not defined. Trial patients with a complete response had baseline diversity similar to that of newly diagnosed patients, while partial responders and progressors had significantly lower diversity. CD4+ but not CD8+ TCR diversity rose significantly by C4D1 (p=0.0027 vs p=0.16), most apparent in complete responders (p=0.02).

Concerning this clone: No antigen is known for it. No base quality information exists; no much larger clone differs at one position.

The Qiagen DNeasy kit was used to extract genomic DNA both from unsorted PBMCs and from the negatively selected CD4+ and CD8+ fractions. TCR beta CDR3 regions were subjected to amplification by immunoSEQ multiplex PCR with primers that anneal to V and J segments. A synthetic immune receptor repertoire was used to minimize amplification bias, and any remaining bias was removed computationally after sequencing. The paper's data handling went like this. Repertoire diversity was quantified as the Shannon entropy index using custom Python scripts. Unsorted, CD4+ and CD8+ repertoires were examined separately, except in combined analyses, for which CD4+ and CD8+ sequences were merged in silico. A clone counted as expanded when the clone's frequency after treatment rose at least 2-fold relative to C1D1, and clones undetected at baseline were given a pseudocount of 0.5. Clones with 0 or 1 copy at C1D1 were classified as singleton clones, and clones with 2 or more copies were classified as non-singleton clones. Clones expanded in unsorted samples were assigned a CD4+, CD8+ or unknown annotation through matching of protein sequences in sorted samples from the same patient. Wilcoxon tests were applied to paired samples to test diversity changes from C1D1 to C4D1. Held by TCRdb, this immuneACCESS table contains in-frame sequences only and omits some clones. Under half of the omission traces to an unresolved V gene where checked; the cause of the rest is unknown. V and J calls and clone size follow that table, whereas D and trimming were derived from the DNA. Here the sample has 100,000 or so clones; approximately 94% occur a single time. Jointly, the top ten make up around 2% of the sample.

The germline ends are 10 bases apart after V is trimmed by 0 bases and J by 0 bases. Sequences SGHNT (CDR1) and YYREEE (CDR2) are obtained from the germline V gene (reference sequence). Its CDR3 holds 16 amino acids, cysteine through phenylalanine. CDR3 DNA only is kept here, 48 bases in frame from base 1. According to the study, the label for this sample's time point signals: cycle 4 day 1 (C4D1), after five to seven weeks of nivolumab. Relapse after autologous stem cell transplantation had occurred in all trial patients, and cohorts A, B and C were distinguished by prior brentuximab vedotin exposure. The trial cohort comprised 56 patients with relapsed/refractory classical Hodgkin lymphoma whose best overall responses were complete response, partial response or progressive disease. Trial patients were treated with single-agent nivolumab in the multi-cohort phase II CheckMate 205 trial. An independent review committee assessed best overall response by applying the 2007 International Working Group response criteria. Trial PBMCs were collected just before the start of nivolumab (C1D1) and during therapy at cycle 2 day 1 and cycle 4 day 1. Peripheral blood was collected in 8 mL Vacutainer Cell Preparation Tubes, from which PBMCs were isolated by centrifugation and then cryopreserved.

The rearranged chain carries TRBV5-4 and TRBJ1-3, and TRBD1 may be the D gene, going by 5 matching bases. The origin of this receptor is a human donor with classical Hodgkin lymphoma. This specimen consisted of peripheral blood mononuclear cells (PBMCs), obtained before the fourth cycle of nivolumab. The CDR3 reads CASSLEGSSSGNTIYF. The bases read TGTGCCAGCAGCTTGGAGGGGTCTTCCTCTGGAAACACCATATATTTT.